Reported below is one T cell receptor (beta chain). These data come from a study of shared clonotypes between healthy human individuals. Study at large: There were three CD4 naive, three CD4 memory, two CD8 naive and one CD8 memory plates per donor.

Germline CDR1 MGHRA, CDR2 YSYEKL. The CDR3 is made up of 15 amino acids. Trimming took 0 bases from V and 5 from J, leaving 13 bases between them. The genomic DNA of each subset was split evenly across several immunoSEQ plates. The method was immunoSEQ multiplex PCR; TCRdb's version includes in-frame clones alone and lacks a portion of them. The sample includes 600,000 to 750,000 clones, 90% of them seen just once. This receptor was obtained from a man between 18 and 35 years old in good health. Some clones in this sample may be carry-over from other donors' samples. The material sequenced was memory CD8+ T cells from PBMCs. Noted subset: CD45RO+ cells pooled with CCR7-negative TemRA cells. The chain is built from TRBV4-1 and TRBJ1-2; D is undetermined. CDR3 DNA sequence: TGCGCCAGCAGCCAAGATCCGAGACCGAGTTATGGCTACACCTTC. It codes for CASSQDPRPSYGYTF.